The 18 T cell receptor beta chains presented below share a single source sample, sequenced in a study of post-analysis software for immune sequencing data. Included in the TCR beta cDNA libraries were unique molecular identifiers. MiXCR, applied by TCRdb to the PCR reads, yields one record per CDR3 protein. This sample has 750,000 to 950,000 distinct CDR3 sequences, with more than 45% found just once. Study-level findings and limits: Controls showed lower frequencies than patients for four to six TRBV segments, and TRBV5-6, TRBV5-1 and TRBV20-1 were among these.

These receptors lack a known antigen. Sequenced material: blood. These receptors were collected from a girl aged 5-17 years with multiple sclerosis.

The chain couples TRBV30 to TRBJ2-3, with D uncertain. The ends were cut back, 3 bases at V and 8 bases at J, with 6 bases in the middle. The CDR3 loop spans 10 amino acids. The germline V gene has CDR1 GTSNPN and CDR2 SVGIG (reference sequence). CDR3 residues: CAWSLGTQYF. The CDR3 DNA is TGTGCCTGGAGCCTCGGTACGCAGTATTTT.

The chain joins TRBV20-1 to TRBJ2-4; a possible D gene is TRBD1 (5 bases). The length of the CDR3 is 14 residues. CDR1 is DFQATT and CDR2 is SNEGSKA in the germline V gene (reference sequence). The V gene lost 1 base and the J gene lost 8 bases, with 15 bases spanning the gap. The chain's CDR3 is CSARGVPGMDIQYF. The DNA for the CDR3 is TGCAGTGCTAGAGGGGTACCAGGGATGGACATTCAGTACTTC.

A note on this clonotype: The CDR3 does not close with the conserved phenylalanine or tryptophan, likely indicating a read error. This chain connects TRBV12-3 or TRBV12-4 to TRBJ2-1; 9 bases agree with TRBD2. The CDR3 is made up of 15 amino acids. The trim removed 4 bases at V and 5 bases at J, leaving 6 bases unmatched. The CDR3 DNA reads TGTGCCAGCAGTTCCTGGATAGCGGGAGACAATGAGCAGTTCTCC. It codes for CASSSWIAGDNEQFS.

The gene calls are TRBV12-3 or TRBV12-4 and TRBJ1-2; TRBD1 is a possible D gene (6 bases). V was trimmed by 6 bases and J by 13 bases, leaving 15 bases between them. This CDR3 has 11 residues. CDR3 sequence: CASSLPGGVTF. The CDR3 bases are TGTGCCAGCAGCCTACCGGGGGGCGTCACCTTC.

In DNA form, the CDR3 reads TGTGCCAGCAGCCTGACCGAAAAGCAGTACTTC. Translated: CASSLTEKQYF. The chain joins TRBV7-8 to TRBJ2-7; D uncertain. Germline lookup yields CDR1 SGHVS and CDR2 FQNEAQ. The CDR3 length is 11 residues. Trimming stripped 5 bases from V and 8 bases from J, with 10 bases between.

Remarks on this clonotype: A much larger clone lies one base from this, so it may be a read error. The genes are TRBV29-1 and TRBJ1-1; D remains ambiguous. Trimming shortened V by 3 bases and J by 1 base, and 3 bases separated the two germline ends. The CDR3 is 11 amino acids. In germline, CDR1 is SQVTM, CDR2 ANQGSEA. Written as DNA, the CDR3 is TGCAGCGTTGAGAAGAACACTGAAGCTTTCTTT. This gives the protein CSVEKNTEAFF.

V and J are TRBV21-1 and TRBJ2-2; TRBD2, as called in the table, went unchecked against the DNA. TRBV21-1 is designated a pseudogene. The CDR3 contains 18 residues. CDR3 sequence: CASTLRDYRSPYTGELFF. In DNA form, the CDR3 reads TGTGCCAGCACCCTTAGGGACTACCGATCTCCTTACACCGGGGAGCTGTTTTTT.

This clonotype was seen more than once but under ten times. CDR3 in amino acids: CASSELGAGGADTQYF. The CDR3 DNA sequence: TGCGCCAGCAGTGAGTTGGGAGCGGGAGGGGCAGATACGCAGTATTTT. This rearrangement joins TRBV10-2 to TRBJ2-3; 10 nucleotides align to TRBD2. Germline V lookup: CDR1 WSHSY, CDR2 SAAADI. The CDR3 runs to 16 residues. The ends lost 1 base at V and 4 bases at J; junction bases unmatched: 5.

This clonotype was seen only a few times. The CDR3 DNA reads as TGTGCCAGCAGTTTCACGACAGGGGAGCTCTACAATGAGCAGTTCTTC. Translating it yields CASSFTTGELYNEQFF. The genes are TRBV6-8 and TRBJ2-1; TRBD1 agrees at 8 bases. Germline V gives CDR1 MNHGY, CDR2 SAAAGT. This CDR3 spans 16 amino acids. The V gene end was trimmed by 4 bases and the J gene end by 3 bases; junction bases not matched to a gene: 8.

This clonotype was recorded a few times. CDR3 sequence (DNA): TGTGCCAGCAGTAATCTGATTAGTGGACAGTTCTTC. Translating gives CASSNLISGQFF. This chain connects TRBV28 to TRBJ2-1, with unresolved D. V lost 5 bases to trimming and J lost 13 bases, with 15 bases between them. Germline V gives CDR1 MDHEN, CDR2 SYDVKM. The CDR3 consists of 12 residues.

In its sample, this clonotype was seen a few times. The chain employs TRBV6-6 and TRBJ2-5; the D gene is possibly TRBD2 (6 bases). Germline V gene data show CDR1 as MNHNY and CDR2 as SVGAGI (reference sequence). CDR3 length: 14 residues. Trimming took 6 bases from V and 1 from J, leaving 12 bases between them. In DNA, the CDR3 is TGTGCCAGCAGCCCTGGGGGGTTCCAAGAGACCCAGTACTTC. It codes for CASSPGGFQETQYF.

Regarding this clonotype: The junction shows a germline mismatch at one end, possibly a read error. The chain is built from TRBV9 and TRBJ2-5, with D unclear. This CDR3 is built from 14 residues. In germline, CDR1 is SGDLS, CDR2 YYNGEE. The CDR3 loop reads CASSVVPTQETLYF. The CDR3, as DNA: TGTGCCAGCAGCGTAGTGCCGACCCAAGAGACCCTGTACTTC.

The chain uses TRBV12-3 or TRBV12-4 and TRBJ2-7; 7 bases map to TRBD2. The V segment lost 2 bases and the J segment 4 bases; nucleotides outside the gene matches: 5. This CDR3 is 14 amino acids long. The CDR3 is CASSLFGGIYEQYF. DNA for the CDR3: TGTGCCAGCAGTTTATTCGGGGGGATATACGAGCAGTACTTC.

This clonotype was seen a handful of times. The V and J genes are TRBV7-9 and TRBJ2-5; D is undetermined. Trimming shortened V by 0 bases and J by 5 bases, and 7 bases separated the two germline ends. The CDR3 is 13 amino acids. Per germline, CDR1 SEHNR and CDR2 FQNEAQ (reference sequence). In nucleotides, the CDR3 is TGTGCCAGCAGCTTAGCCCAAGAGGAGACCCAGTACTTC. Protein product: CASSLAQEETQYF.

The CDR3 loop reads CAAGTGTSGRRPMYGQYF. The CDR3 DNA follows: TGTGCCGCGGGGACCGGGACTAGCGGGAGAAGGCCTATGTACGGGCAGTACTTC. The chain couples TRBV10-3 to TRBJ2-5; 14 nucleotides line up with TRBD2. The germline CDR1 and CDR2 sequences are ENHRY and SYGVKD. The CDR3 extends over 18 amino acids. V shed 11 bases and J 11 bases; nucleotides not matched to a gene: 25.

This chain connects TRBV15 to TRBJ2-4; D is undetermined. The J call may be in error: the DNA end matches TRBJ2-7 better. Germline V CDR1 and CDR2: LNHNV, YYDKDF (reference sequence). The length of the CDR3 is 14 residues. Written as DNA, the CDR3 is TGTGCCACCAGCAGAGATGTGGAGCTTAACGAGCAGTACTTC. Its translation: CATSRDVELNEQYF.

The chain carries TRBV7-8 and TRBJ2-1; a possible D gene is TRBD1 (5 bases). Germline CDR1 SGHVS, CDR2 FQNEAQ. Trimming stripped 3 bases from V and 8 bases from J, with 11 bases between. CDR3 length equals 13 residues. CDR3 coding DNA: TGTGCCAGCAGCTTGGCCAGGGCGGATGAGCAGTTCTTC. This sequence encodes CASSLARADEQFF. Variable domain in full (rest from reference TRBV7-8 and TRBJ2-1): GAGVSQSPRYKVAKRGQDVALRCDPISGHVSLFWYQQALGQGPEFLTYFQNEAQLDKSGLPSDRFFAERPEGSVSTLKIQRTQQEDSAVYLCASSLARADEQFFGPGTRLTVL.

DNA for the CDR3: TGTGCCAGCAGCTCGAATAGCGGGAGCGGGTATGAGCAGTTCTTC. It codes for CASSSNSGSGYEQFF. The chain recombines TRBV7-9 with TRBJ2-1; 9 nucleotides agree with TRBD2. Germline V lookup: CDR1 SEHNR, CDR2 FQNEAQ (reference sequence). J lost 8 bases, V lost 4 bases, and 9 bases had no gene match. The CDR3 contains 15 residues.